Sequencing of this T cell receptor beta chain was carried out in a study of blood T cell repertoires in COVID-19 (TCRdb year 2020). Some background on the complete study: The collaborator samples originated in the United States, Italy and Spain and spanned the acute and convalescent phases of COVID-19. The material from the prospective study consisted of cDNA or gDNA derived from T cells, B-cell-depleted T cells, or PBMCs. Subjects who had been exposed to COVID-19, were actively infected with it, or had recovered from it provided the deeply sampled blood TCRbeta repertoires that made up the dataset. The repertoires were released in a freely available public database meant as a resource for research on the immune response to SARS-CoV-2. The samples were drawn from two sources: the first 160 participants of the ongoing ImmuneRACE study, and 1,254 subjects contributed by 6 global collaborators. The sample metadata nearly always contained a de-identified subject ID, COVID-19 status, age in years and sex. Where available, HLA class I and class II types were obtained from metadata supplied by the sample provider rather than from assay-based typing.

TCRbeta CDR3 regions were amplified from genomic DNA using the immunoSEQ Assay, a bias-controlled multiplex PCR. The authors processed their data as follows. The number of nucleated cells in each sample was estimated by amplification of reference gene primers within the assay. Sequence reads were collapsed and filtered to measure the absolute abundance of every unique TCRbeta CDR3 rearrangement. Productive Simpson clonality was computed per sample as the square root of Simpson's diversity index over productive rearrangements. The table was pulled from immuneACCESS by TCRdb, which kept in-frame rearrangements only. Such tables lose some clones; where checked, under half of the loss comes from unresolved V genes, and the rest has no known cause. The V and J calls and clone size were taken over from that table, and D and trimming were inferred from the DNA. The table for this sample lists around 15,000 clones; approximately 85% of them were counted only once. The biggest ten clones account for roughly 30% of the sample.

Whole blood was collected in K2EDTA tubes by collaborating institutions according to the institutions' own protocols. Collaborator samples were shipped for TCRbeta analysis as frozen whole blood, isolated PBMCs, or DNA extracted from either sample type. Overall results and qualifications from the work: The amount of clinical and demographic metadata varied by source and participant and was provided uncurated.

The CDR3 covers 12 residues, taking in both the cysteine and the phenylalanine. Here the CDR3 DNA is all that survives: 36 bases in frame from base 1. V was cut back by 5 bases and J by 0 bases, leaving a gap of 5 bases between them. From the germline V gene, CDR1 is SQVTM and CDR2 is ANQGSEA. Regarding this clone: It has no known antigen specificity. Per-base quality was not reported, and no clone a single base away is much larger than it.

Recombination joined TRBV29-1 with TRBJ1-5; no D gene call is confident. The specimen was peripheral blood. This sequence was found in a man in his 70s in a cohort sampled during active COVID-19. The nucleotide sequence reads TGCAGCGTTCGGGATAGCAATCAGCCCCAGCATTTT. The translation is CSVRDSNQPQHF.